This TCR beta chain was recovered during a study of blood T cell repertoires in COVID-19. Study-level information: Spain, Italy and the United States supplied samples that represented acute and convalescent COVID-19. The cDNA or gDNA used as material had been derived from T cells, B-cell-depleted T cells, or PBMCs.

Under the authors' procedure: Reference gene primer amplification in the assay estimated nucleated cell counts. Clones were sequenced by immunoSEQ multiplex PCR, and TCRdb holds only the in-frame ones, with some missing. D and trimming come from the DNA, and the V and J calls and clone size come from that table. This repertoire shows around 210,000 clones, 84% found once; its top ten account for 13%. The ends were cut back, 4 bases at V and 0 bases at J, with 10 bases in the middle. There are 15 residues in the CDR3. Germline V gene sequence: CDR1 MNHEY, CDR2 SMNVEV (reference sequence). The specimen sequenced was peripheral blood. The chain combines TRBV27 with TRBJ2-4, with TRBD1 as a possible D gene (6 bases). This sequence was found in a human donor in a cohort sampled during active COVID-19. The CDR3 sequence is CASSSGQIAKNIQYF. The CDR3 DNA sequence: TGTGCCAGCAGTTCCGGACAGATAGCCAAAAACATTCAGTACTTC.